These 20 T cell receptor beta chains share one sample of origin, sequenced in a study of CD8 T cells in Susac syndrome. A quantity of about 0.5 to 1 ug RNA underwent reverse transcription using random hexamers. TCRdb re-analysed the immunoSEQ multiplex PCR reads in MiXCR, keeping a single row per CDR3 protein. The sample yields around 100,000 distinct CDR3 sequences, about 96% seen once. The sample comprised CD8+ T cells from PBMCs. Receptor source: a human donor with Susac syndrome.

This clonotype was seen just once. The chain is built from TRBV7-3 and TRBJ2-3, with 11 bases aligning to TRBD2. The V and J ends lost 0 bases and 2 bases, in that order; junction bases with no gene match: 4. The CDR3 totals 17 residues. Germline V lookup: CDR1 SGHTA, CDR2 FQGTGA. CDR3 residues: CASSLTGLAVITDTQYF. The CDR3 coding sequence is TGTGCCAGCAGCTTAACGGGACTAGCGGTAATCACAGATACGCAGTATTTT.

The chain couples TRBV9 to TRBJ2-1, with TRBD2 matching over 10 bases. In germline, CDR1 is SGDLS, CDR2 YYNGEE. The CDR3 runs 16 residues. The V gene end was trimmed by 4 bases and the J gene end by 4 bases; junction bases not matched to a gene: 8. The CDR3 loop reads CASSITGTSVYNEQFF. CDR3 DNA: TGTGCCAGCAGCATAACCGGGACTAGCGTGTACAATGAGCAGTTCTTC.

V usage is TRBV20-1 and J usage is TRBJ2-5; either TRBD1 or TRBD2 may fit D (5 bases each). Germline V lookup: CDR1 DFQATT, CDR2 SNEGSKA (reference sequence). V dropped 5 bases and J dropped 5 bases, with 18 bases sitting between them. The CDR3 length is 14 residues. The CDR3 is CSASQLGAGETQYF. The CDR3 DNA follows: TGCAGTGCTTCGCAACTAGGGGCCGGGGAGACCCAGTACTTC.

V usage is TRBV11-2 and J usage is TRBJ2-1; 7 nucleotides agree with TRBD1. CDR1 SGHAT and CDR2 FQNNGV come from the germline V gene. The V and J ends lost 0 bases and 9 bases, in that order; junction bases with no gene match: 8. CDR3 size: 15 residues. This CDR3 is CASSLERQGIGEQFF. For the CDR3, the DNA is TGTGCCAGCAGCTTAGAGCGACAGGGCATCGGTGAGCAGTTCTTC.

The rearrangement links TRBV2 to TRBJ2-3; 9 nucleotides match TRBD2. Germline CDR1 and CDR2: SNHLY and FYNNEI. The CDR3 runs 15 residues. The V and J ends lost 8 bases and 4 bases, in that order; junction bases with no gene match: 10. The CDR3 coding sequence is TGTGCCAGCTTGGACCTTAGCGGGAGAGCAGATACGCAGTATTTT. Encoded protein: CASLDLSGRADTQYF. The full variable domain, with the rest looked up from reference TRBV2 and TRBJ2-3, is EPEVTQTPSHQVTQMGQEVILRCVPISNHLYFYWYRQILGQKVEFLVSFYNNEISEKSEIFDDQFSVERPDGSNFTLKIRSTKLEDSAMYFCASLDLSGRADTQYFGPGTRLTVL.

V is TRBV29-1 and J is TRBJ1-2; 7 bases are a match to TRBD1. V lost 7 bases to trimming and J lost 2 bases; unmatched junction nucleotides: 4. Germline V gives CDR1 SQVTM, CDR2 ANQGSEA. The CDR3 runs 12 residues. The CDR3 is CSGRDSNYGYTF. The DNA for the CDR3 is TGCAGCGGCCGGGACAGCAACTATGGCTACACCTTC. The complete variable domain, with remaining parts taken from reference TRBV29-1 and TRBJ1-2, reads SAVISQKPSRDICQRGTSLTIQCQVDSQVTMMFWYRQQPGQSLTLIATANQGSEATYESGFVIDKFPISRPNLTFSTLTVSNMSPEDSSIYLCSGRDSNYGYTFGSGTRLTVV.

DNA of the CDR3: TGCGCCAGCAGTCCAACACCGTCCGGGACAGGCGGCCCCTCGTTCCTTCAAGAGACCCAGTACTTC. It yields the protein CASSPTPSGTGGPSFLQETQYF. The rearrangement links TRBV23-1 to TRBJ2-5; 8 positions agree with TRBD1. TRBV23-1 is labeled an ORF, and its function is uncertain. There are 22 residues in the CDR3. J lost 2 bases, V lost 4 bases, and 27 bases had no gene match.

DNA of the CDR3: TGTGCCAGCAGCCAAGTGGGGGTAGGGGGTGAAGCTTTCTTT. Translation gives CASSQVGVGGEAFF. This sequence joins TRBV3-1 and TRBJ1-1; a possible D gene is TRBD1 (6 bases). CDR1 is LGHDT and CDR2 is YNNKEL in the germline V gene (reference sequence). V was cut by 1 base and J by 7 bases, with 13 bases left in between. The CDR3 is 14 amino acids.

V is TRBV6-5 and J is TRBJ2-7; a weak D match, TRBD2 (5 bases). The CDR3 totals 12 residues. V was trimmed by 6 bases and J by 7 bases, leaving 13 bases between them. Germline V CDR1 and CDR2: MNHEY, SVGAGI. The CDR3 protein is CASRDPGGEQYF. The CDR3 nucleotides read TGTGCCAGCAGGGACCCGGGCGGGGAGCAGTACTTC.

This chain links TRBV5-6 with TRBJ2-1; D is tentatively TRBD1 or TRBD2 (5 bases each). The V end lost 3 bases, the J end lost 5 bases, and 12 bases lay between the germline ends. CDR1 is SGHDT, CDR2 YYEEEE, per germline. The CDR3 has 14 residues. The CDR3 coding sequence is TGTGCCAGCAGCTCACTAAGGGGACACAATGAGCAGTTCTTC. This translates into CASSSLRGHNEQFF.

CDR3 sequence reads: CASSLRDTITGELFF. For the CDR3, the DNA is TGTGCCAGCAGCTTGAGGGACACTATCACCGGGGAGCTGTTTTTT. The chain links TRBV5-4 to TRBJ2-2, with a possible D match to TRBD1 (6 bases). Germline values: CDR1 SGHNT, CDR2 YYREEE (reference sequence). V gave up 1 base and J gave up 4 bases, with 11 bases separating them. CDR3 length: 15 amino acids.

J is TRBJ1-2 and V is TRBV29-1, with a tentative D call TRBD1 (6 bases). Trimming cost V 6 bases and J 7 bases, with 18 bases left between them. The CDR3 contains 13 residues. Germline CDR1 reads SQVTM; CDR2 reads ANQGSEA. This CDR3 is CSVPEEVRGGYTF. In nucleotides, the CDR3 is TGCAGCGTCCCGGAAGAGGTCAGGGGTGGCTACACCTTC.

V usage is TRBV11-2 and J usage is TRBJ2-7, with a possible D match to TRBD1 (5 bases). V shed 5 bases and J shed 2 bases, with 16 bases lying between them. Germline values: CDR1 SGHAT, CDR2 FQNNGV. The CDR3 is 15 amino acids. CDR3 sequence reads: CASSAVGEQPYEQYF. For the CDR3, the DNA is TGTGCCAGCAGCGCGGTAGGGGAACAGCCCTACGAGCAGTACTTC.

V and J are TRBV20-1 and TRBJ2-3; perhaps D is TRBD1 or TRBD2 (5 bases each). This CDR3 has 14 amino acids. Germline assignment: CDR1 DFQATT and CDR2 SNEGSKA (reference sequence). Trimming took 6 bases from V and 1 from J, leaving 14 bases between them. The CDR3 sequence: CSAEGLERTDTQYF. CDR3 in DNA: TGCAGTGCAGAGGGGCTAGAACGCACAGATACGCAGTATTTT.

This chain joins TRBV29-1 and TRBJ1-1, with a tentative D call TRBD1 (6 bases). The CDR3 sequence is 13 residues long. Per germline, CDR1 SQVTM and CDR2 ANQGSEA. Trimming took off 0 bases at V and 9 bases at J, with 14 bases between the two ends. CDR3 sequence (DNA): TGCAGCGTTGAAGATGGGGGCACGGACAAAGCTTTCTTT. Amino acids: CSVEDGGTDKAFF.

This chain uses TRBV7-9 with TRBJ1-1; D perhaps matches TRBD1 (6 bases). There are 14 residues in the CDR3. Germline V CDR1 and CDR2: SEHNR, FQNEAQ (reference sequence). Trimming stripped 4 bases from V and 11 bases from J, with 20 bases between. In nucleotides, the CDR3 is TGTGCCAGCAGCTCCCCCTCGGACAGCCCCGAGGCTTTCTTT. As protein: CASSSPSDSPEAFF.

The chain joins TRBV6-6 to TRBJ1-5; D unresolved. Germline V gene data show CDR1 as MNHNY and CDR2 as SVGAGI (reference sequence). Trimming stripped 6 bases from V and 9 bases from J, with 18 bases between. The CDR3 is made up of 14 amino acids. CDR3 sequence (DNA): TGTGCCAGCAGATACGGGTCATCTCCAACGCCCCAGCATTTT. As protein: CASRYGSSPTPQHF.

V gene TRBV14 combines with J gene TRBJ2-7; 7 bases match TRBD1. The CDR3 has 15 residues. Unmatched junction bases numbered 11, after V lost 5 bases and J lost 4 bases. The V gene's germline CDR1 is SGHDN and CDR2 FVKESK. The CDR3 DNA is TGTGCCAGCAGCGGTCTAAGGACAGGTCTATACGAGCAGTACTTC. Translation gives CASSGLRTGLYEQYF. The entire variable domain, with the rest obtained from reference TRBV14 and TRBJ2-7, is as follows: EAGVTQFPSHSVIEKGQTVTLRCDPISGHDNLYWYRRVMGKEIKFLLHFVKESKQDESGMPNNRFLAERTGGTYSTLKVQPAELEDSGVYFCASSGLRTGLYEQYFGPGTRLTVT.

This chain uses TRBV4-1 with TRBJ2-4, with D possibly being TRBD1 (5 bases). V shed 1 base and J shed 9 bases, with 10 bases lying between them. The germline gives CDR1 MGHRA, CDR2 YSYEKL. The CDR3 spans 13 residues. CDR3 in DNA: TGCGCCAGCAGCCAAGTTGGCCAGGGCATTCAGTACTTC. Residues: CASSQVGQGIQYF.

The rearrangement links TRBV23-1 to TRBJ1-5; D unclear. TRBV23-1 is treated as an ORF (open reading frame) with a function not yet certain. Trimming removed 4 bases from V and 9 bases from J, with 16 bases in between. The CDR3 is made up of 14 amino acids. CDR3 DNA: TGCGCCAGCAGTCCGAAAAGGTTCCTCCGGCCCCAGCATTTT. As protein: CASSPKRFLRPQHF.